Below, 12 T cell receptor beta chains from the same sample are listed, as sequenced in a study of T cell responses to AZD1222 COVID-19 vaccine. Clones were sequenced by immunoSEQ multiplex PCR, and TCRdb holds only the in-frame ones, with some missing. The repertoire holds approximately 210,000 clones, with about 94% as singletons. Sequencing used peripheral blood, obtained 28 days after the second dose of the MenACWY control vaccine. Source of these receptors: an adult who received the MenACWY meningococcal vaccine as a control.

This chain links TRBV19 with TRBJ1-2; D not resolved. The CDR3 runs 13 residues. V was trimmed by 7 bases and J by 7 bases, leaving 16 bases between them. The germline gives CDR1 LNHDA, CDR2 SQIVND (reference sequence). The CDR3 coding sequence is TGTGCCAGTAAGGTGGGCAGCGCTTCTGGCTACACCTTC. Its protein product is CASKVGSASGYTF.

This chain's CDR3 is CASSPPGTSDFNSPLHF. Here the CDR3 DNA reads TGTGCCAGCTCACCCCCGGGAACATCGGACTTTAATTCACCCCTCCACTTT. The chain is built from TRBV18 and TRBJ1-6, with no clear D. Trimming pared 3 bases from V and 6 bases from J, leaving 18 bases between. Germline CDR1 and CDR2: KGHSH and LQKENI. This CDR3 is 17 amino acids long.

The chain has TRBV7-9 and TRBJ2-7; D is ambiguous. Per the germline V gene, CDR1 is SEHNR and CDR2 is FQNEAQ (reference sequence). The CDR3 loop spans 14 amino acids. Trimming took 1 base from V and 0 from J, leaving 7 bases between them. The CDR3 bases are TGTGCCAGCAGCTTAGGATCCAACTCCTACGAGCAGTACTTC. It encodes CASSLGSNSYEQYF.

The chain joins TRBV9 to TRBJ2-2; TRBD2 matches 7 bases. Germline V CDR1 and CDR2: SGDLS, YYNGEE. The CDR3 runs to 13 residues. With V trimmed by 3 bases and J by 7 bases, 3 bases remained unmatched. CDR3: CASSATSFGELFF. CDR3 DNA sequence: TGTGCCAGCAGCGCGACTAGCTTCGGGGAGCTGTTTTTT.

The CDR3 region has the DNA TGTGCCAGCAGCCTCTCCCCCGGGCGGGAGAGGGGTGAGCAGTTCTTC. Its translation is CASSLSPGRERGEQFF. V and J are TRBV7-6 and TRBJ2-1; 7 bases align to TRBD2. Trimming cost V 5 bases and J 9 bases; bases outside gene matches: 16. The germline V gene has CDR1 SGHVS and CDR2 FNYEAQ. This CDR3 comprises 16 residues. Drawing the rest from reference TRBV7-6 and TRBJ2-1, the complete variable domain is GAGVSQSPRYKVTKRGQDVALRCDPISGHVSLYWYRQALGQGPEFLTYFNYEAQQDKSGLPNDRFSAERPEGSISTLTIQRTEQRDSAMYRCASSLSPGRERGEQFFGPGTRLTVL.

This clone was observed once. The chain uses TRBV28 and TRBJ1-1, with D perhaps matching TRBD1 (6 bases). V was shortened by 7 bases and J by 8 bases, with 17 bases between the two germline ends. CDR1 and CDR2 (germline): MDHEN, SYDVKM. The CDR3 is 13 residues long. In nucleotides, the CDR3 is TGTGCCAGCAACCCCGAAGGGGGGTACGAAGCTTTCTTT. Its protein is CASNPEGGYEAFF.

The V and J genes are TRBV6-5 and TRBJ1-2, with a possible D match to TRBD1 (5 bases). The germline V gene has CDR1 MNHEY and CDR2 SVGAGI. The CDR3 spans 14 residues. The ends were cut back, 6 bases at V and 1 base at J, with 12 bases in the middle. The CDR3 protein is CASRGDWRNYGYTF. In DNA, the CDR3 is TGTGCCAGCAGGGGGGACTGGCGTAACTATGGCTACACCTTC.

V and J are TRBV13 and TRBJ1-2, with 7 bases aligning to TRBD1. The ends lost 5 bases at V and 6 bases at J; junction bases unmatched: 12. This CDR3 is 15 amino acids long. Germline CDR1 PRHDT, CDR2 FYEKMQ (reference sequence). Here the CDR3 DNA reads TGTGCCAGCAGCCCGCGTATGGCAGGGGGTAATGGCTACACCTTC. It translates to CASSPRMAGGNGYTF.

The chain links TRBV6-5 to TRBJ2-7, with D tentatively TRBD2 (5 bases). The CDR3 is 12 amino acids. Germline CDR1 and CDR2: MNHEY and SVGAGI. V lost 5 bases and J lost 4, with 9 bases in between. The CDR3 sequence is CASSRGSYEQYF. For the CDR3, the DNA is TGTGCCAGCAGTCGGGGTTCGTACGAGCAGTACTTC.

CDR3 sequence (DNA): TGTGCCAGCAGTTTCAGGGAATCGGGGGCTGAAGCTTTCTTT. This gives the protein CASSFRESGAEAFF. The gene calls are TRBV27 and TRBJ1-1, with D tentatively TRBD1 (5 bases). The ends were cut back, 3 bases at V and 6 bases at J, with 14 bases in the middle. CDR3 size: 14 residues. In germline, CDR1 is MNHEY, CDR2 SMNVEV (reference sequence).

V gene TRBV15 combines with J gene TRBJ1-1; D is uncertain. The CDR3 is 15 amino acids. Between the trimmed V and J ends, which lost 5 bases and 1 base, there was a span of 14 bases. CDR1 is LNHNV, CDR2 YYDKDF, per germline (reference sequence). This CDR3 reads CATSLRSDGNTEAFF. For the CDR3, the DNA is TGTGCCACCAGCCTTCGTTCGGACGGGAACACTGAAGCTTTCTTT.

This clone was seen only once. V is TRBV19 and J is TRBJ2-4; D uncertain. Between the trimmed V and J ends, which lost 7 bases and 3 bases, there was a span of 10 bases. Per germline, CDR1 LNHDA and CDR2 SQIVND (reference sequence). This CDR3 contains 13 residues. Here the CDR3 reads CASTTSGKNIQYF. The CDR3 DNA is TGTGCCAGTACGACGAGTGGCAAAAACATTCAGTACTTC.